The 12 T cell receptor beta chains below all came from one sample that was sequenced in a study of shared T cell receptors in the human thymus. Method: immunoSEQ multiplex PCR; TCRdb's copy keeps in-frame clones and lacks some. This repertoire shows just under 550,000 clones, around 78% found once; its top ten account for around 0.013%. The same sample was also studied in work on human thymus T cells.

Material for sequencing was thymocytes. Receptors originate from a boy younger than two with a congenital heart defect.

The V call is TRBV30, the J call TRBJ2-5, with 14 bases matching TRBD2. In germline, CDR1 is GTSNPN, CDR2 SVGIG (reference sequence). V lost 2 bases, J lost 2 bases, and 10 bases stayed unmatched. The CDR3 has 18 amino acids. This chain's CDR3 is CAWSLPGLAGEGQETQYF. The CDR3, as DNA: TGTGCCTGGAGTCTCCCGGGACTAGCGGGAGAGGGTCAAGAGACCCAGTACTTC.

This clone was counted a few times. The chain recombines TRBV2 with TRBJ2-7; no clear D gene. The CDR3 length is 12 residues. The germline V gene has CDR1 SNHLY and CDR2 FYNNEI. Trimming pared 7 bases from V and 7 bases from J, leaving 14 bases between. CDR3 DNA: TGTGCCAGCACCTGCCCCACCGGGGAGCAGTACTTC. Amino acids: CASTCPTGEQYF.

The chain combines TRBV10-1 with TRBJ2-7; 7 nucleotides align to TRBD2. CDR3 length: 15 residues. CDR1 and CDR2 from the germline V gene are WNHNN and SYGVQD (reference sequence). V gave up 5 bases and J gave up 1 base; unmatched junction bases: 8. The CDR3 reads CASSPDGGSSYEQYF. Written as DNA, the CDR3 is TGCGCCAGCAGTCCCGACGGGGGGTCTTCCTACGAGCAGTACTTC.

The genes are TRBV5-8 and TRBJ2-7, with 7 bases identical to TRBD2. This CDR3 has 15 amino acids. The V gene end was trimmed by 3 bases and the J gene end by 3 bases; junction bases not matched to a gene: 9. Germline lookup yields CDR1 SGHTS and CDR2 YDEGEE. In DNA, the CDR3 is TGTGCCAGCAGCTGGGGGAGGGCCCGGGGCTACGAGCAGTACTTC. This encodes CASSWGRARGYEQYF.

Of note for this clone: An end of the junction does not agree with germline; a read error may underlie this. The chain couples TRBV7-7 to TRBJ2-5, with 12 nucleotides matching TRBD1. CDR1 is SSHAT, CDR2 FNYEAQ, per germline (reference sequence). The CDR3 runs 16 residues. The CDR3 reads CASSLRGTGGAETQYF. The CDR3 nucleotides are TGTGCTAGCAGCTTGCGGGGGACAGGGGGCGCAGAGACCCAGTACTTC. The full variable domain, completed using reference TRBV7-7 and TRBJ2-5, is GAGVSQSPRYKVTKRGQDVTLRCDPISSHATLYWYQQALGQGPEFLTYFNYEAQPDKSGLPSDRFSAERPEGSISTLTIQRTEQRDSAMYRCASSLRGTGGAETQYFGPGTRLLVL.

This clone was counted a single time. The V gene is TRBV7-9, the J gene TRBJ1-4; D is perhaps TRBD1 (6 bases). The CDR3 loop spans 16 amino acids. Trimming pared 5 bases from V and 7 bases from J, leaving 20 bases between. The germline V gene has CDR1 SEHNR and CDR2 FQNEAQ (reference sequence). The CDR3 sequence is CASSLRQARMSEKLFF. The CDR3 coding sequence is TGTGCCAGCAGCCTAAGACAGGCTAGGATGAGTGAAAAACTGTTTTTT.

This rearrangement joins TRBV2 to TRBJ2-3; 10 bases fit TRBD2. The V gene's germline CDR1 is SNHLY and CDR2 FYNNEI. Germline trimming cut 6 bases from V and 2 bases from J; bases unmatched to any gene: 5. CDR3 size: 15 residues. The CDR3 sequence: CASRLTSGLTDTQYF. In DNA, the CDR3 is TGTGCCAGCAGACTGACTAGCGGGCTCACAGATACGCAGTATTTT.

This clone was seen a single time. The chain is built from TRBV9 and TRBJ2-5; the D gene is possibly TRBD1 (5 bases). With 0 bases removed from V and 5 bases from J, the gap between germline ends came to 20 bases. The CDR3 contains 17 residues. CDR1 and CDR2 (germline): SGDLS, YYNGEE. CDR3 region: CASSVAAGAGKRETQYF. The CDR3 DNA sequence: TGTGCCAGCAGCGTAGCTGCTGGGGCCGGCAAAAGGGAGACCCAGTACTTC.

The V call is TRBV5-1, the J call TRBJ1-1, with 9 bases that match TRBD1. Trimming removed 0 bases from V and 3 bases from J; junction bases left unmatched: 3. There are 15 residues in the CDR3. The germline V gene has CDR1 SGHRS and CDR2 YFSETQ. The CDR3 loop reads CASSLGTGDDTEAFF. CDR3 sequence (DNA): TGCGCCAGCAGCTTGGGGACAGGGGATGACACTGAAGCTTTCTTT. Filled out from reference TRBV5-1 and TRBJ1-1, the complete variable domain reads KAGVTQTPRYLIKTRGQQVTLSCSPISGHRSVSWYQQTPGQGLQFLFEYFSETQRNKGNFPGRFSGRQFSNSRSEMNVSTLELGDSALYLCASSLGTGDDTEAFFGQGTRLTVV.

The gene calls are TRBV19 and TRBJ2-1, with TRBD2 matching over 7 bases. This CDR3 comprises 14 residues. From germline, CDR1 is LNHDA and CDR2 SQIVND (reference sequence). J was trimmed by 0 bases and V by 7 bases; bases with no gene match: 3. CDR3 in amino acids: CASTPSGSYNEQFF. As DNA, the CDR3 is TGTGCCAGTACCCCTAGCGGCTCCTACAATGAGCAGTTCTTC.

J is TRBJ2-7 and V is TRBV27; TRBD1 agrees at 7 bases. The CDR3 contains 14 residues. The germline gives CDR1 MNHEY, CDR2 SMNVEV (reference sequence). J gave up 7 bases and V 6 bases, and 12 bases lay outside the gene matches. CDR3 loop: CASSPQGQSREQYF. The DNA of the CDR3 is TGTGCCAGCAGCCCACAGGGGCAGTCCCGGGAGCAGTACTTC.

The chain joins TRBV28 to TRBJ1-2, with D maybe TRBD1 (5 bases). V lost 5 bases and J lost 2, with 9 bases in between. Germline CDR1 reads MDHEN; CDR2 reads SYDVKM. The CDR3 loop spans 13 amino acids. CDR3 nucleotide sequence: TGTGCCAGCAGTGGAGGGGTAAACTATGGCTACACCTTC. Residues: CASSGGVNYGYTF.